This T cell receptor (beta chain) is from a study of cytomegalovirus exposure and HLA in healthy donors. 60 Vbeta and 13 Jbeta primers were used in PCR. Using immunoSEQ multiplex PCR, the repertoire was profiled, and TCRdb retains in-frame clones only, with some absent. The sample records about 190,000 clones, around 83% being singletons. This clone came up a few times. Per the germline V gene, CDR1 is SGDLS and CDR2 is YYNGEE. The ends lost 0 bases at V and 1 base at J; junction bases unmatched: 9. This CDR3 region has 18 residues. The source material was PBMCs. The receptor was isolated from a man between 35 and 55 years old in good health and CMV-seropositive. The J gene is TRBJ2-5, the V gene TRBV9, with TRBD1 matching over 10 bases. The CDR3: CASSVGTGGRPFQETQYF. The CDR3 coding sequence is TGTGCCAGCAGCGTAGGGACAGGGGGACGCCCTTTCCAAGAGACCCAGTACTTC.